This passage covers 9 T cell receptor beta chains from one sample sequenced in a study of T cell responses to AZD1222 COVID-19 vaccine. The assay was immunoSEQ multiplex PCR, and TCRdb's table has in-frame clones only and misses some. The sample lists about 42,000 clones, approximately 90% occurring once. The sample in question was peripheral blood, obtained 28 days after the second AZD1222 dose. Receptor source: an adult who received the AZD1222 COVID-19 vaccine.

V usage is TRBV7-6 and J usage is TRBJ2-2, with 8 bases identical to TRBD2. Trimming took 5 bases from V and 5 from J; bases not matched to a gene: 10. The V gene's germline CDR1 is SGHVS and CDR2 FNYEAQ. The CDR3 contains 16 residues. The CDR3 bases are TGTGCCAGCAGCGGGGGCGGGCGGGAGGTAACCGGGGAGCTGTTTTTT. Translating gives CASSGGGREVTGELFF.

This chain connects TRBV7-3 to TRBJ2-1; 12 bases fit TRBD2. Germline V CDR1 and CDR2: SGHTA, FQGTGA. This CDR3 is 15 amino acids long. Germline trimming cut 3 bases from V and 9 bases from J; bases unmatched to any gene: 6. The CDR3 spells CASSLASGGDGEQFF. In DNA, the CDR3 is TGTGCCAGCAGCTTGGCTAGCGGGGGGGATGGTGAGCAGTTCTTC.

The CDR3 region is CASSLDAGNTIYF. The DNA for the CDR3 is TGTGCCAGCAGCCTGGACGCAGGAAACACCATATATTTT. This chain uses TRBV7-3 with TRBJ1-3; D gene uncertain. V lost 5 bases and J 4 bases, leaving 9 bases between the germline ends. CDR3 length: 13 amino acids. Germline V CDR1 and CDR2: SGHTA, FQGTGA.

A few counts support this clone. This chain joins TRBV14 and TRBJ1-1; D ambiguous. Between the trimmed V and J ends, which lost 5 bases and 0 bases, there was a span of 10 bases. The CDR3 extends over 14 amino acids. Germline V lookup: CDR1 SGHDN, CDR2 FVKESK. The CDR3, as DNA: TGTGCCAGCAGCTCTCTAGGCTTGAACACTGAAGCTTTCTTT. Its protein is CASSSLGLNTEAFF.

The CDR3 loop reads CASSEWDSPGGYGYTF. DNA of the CDR3: TGTGCCAGCAGTGAGTGGGACAGTCCAGGGGGCTATGGCTACACCTTC. This chain links TRBV2 with TRBJ1-2, with 7 bases aligning to TRBD1. The CDR3 consists of 16 residues. V shed 3 bases and J 4 bases; nucleotides not matched to a gene: 11. Germline-derived CDR1 and CDR2 are SNHLY and FYNNEI.

The CDR3 loop is CASPGDTGELFF. DNA of the CDR3: TGTGCCAGCCCGGGAGACACCGGGGAGCTGTTTTTT. The gene calls are TRBV14 and TRBJ2-2; D perhaps matches TRBD2 (6 bases). The CDR3 runs 12 residues. The ends were cut back, 8 bases at V and 3 bases at J, with 7 bases in the middle. Germline CDR1 is SGHDN and CDR2 is FVKESK. Looking up the rest from reference TRBV14 and TRBJ2-2 gives the full variable domain: EAGVTQFPSHSVIEKGQTVTLRCDPISGHDNLYWYRRVMGKEIKFLLHFVKESKQDESGMPNNRFLAERTGGTYSTLKVQPAELEDSGVYFCASPGDTGELFFGEGSRLTVL.

The V and J genes are TRBV19 and TRBJ1-5, with 9 bases identical to TRBD1. The trim removed 4 bases at V and 6 bases at J, leaving 10 bases unmatched. The CDR3 loop spans 16 amino acids. Germline V gene lookup returns CDR1 LNHDA and CDR2 SQIVND (reference sequence). CDR3 sequence reads: CASSKTGQGPSQPQHF. As DNA, the CDR3 is TGTGCCAGTAGTAAAACGGGACAGGGTCCTAGTCAGCCCCAGCATTTT.

The J gene is TRBJ2-2, the V gene TRBV6-5; D remains ambiguous. The V end was cut by 8 bases, the J end by 5 bases, with 15 bases between. The germline V gene encodes CDR1 MNHEY and CDR2 SVGAGI. The CDR3 length is 14 residues. CDR3 sequence (DNA): TGTGCCAGCCCCACGGAACTTGGGACCGGGGAGCTGTTTTTT. It encodes CASPTELGTGELFF.

Written as DNA, the CDR3 is TGTGCCAGCAGTTTGCGGACAGGGGCCTTATCTCTAGCTTTCTTT. Translated: CASSLRTGALSLAFF. The chain has TRBV27 and TRBJ1-1; 9 nucleotides agree with TRBD1. Germline assignment: CDR1 MNHEY and CDR2 SMNVEV (reference sequence). With V trimmed by 3 bases and J by 10 bases, 12 bases remained unmatched. The CDR3 sequence is 15 residues long.